Included here is one TCR beta chain sequence, with context. This record belongs to a study of blood T cell repertoires in COVID-19. Looking at the study overall: Some COVID-19 samples were acute and others convalescent; all came from the United States, Italy and Spain.

CDR3 length equals 14 residues. CDR1 and CDR2 (germline): MDHEN, SYDVKM. The V and J ends lost 5 bases and 3 bases respectively, with 13 bases between them. Libraries were prepared by immunoSEQ multiplex PCR; TCRdb keeps only in-frame clonotypes and omits some of them. This table has over 95,000 clones, approximately 85% appearing once. Patients at the Seattle site were enrolled during active infection and followed longitudinally. Sequences were obtained from peripheral blood. The receptor's source is a woman aged 60 to 75 with COVID-19, enrolled during active disease. The rearrangement uses TRBV28 and TRBJ1-1, with unresolved D. CDR3 amino acids: CASSPMSGYTEAFF. DNA for the CDR3: TGTGCCAGCAGTCCTATGTCGGGGTACACTGAAGCTTTCTTT.